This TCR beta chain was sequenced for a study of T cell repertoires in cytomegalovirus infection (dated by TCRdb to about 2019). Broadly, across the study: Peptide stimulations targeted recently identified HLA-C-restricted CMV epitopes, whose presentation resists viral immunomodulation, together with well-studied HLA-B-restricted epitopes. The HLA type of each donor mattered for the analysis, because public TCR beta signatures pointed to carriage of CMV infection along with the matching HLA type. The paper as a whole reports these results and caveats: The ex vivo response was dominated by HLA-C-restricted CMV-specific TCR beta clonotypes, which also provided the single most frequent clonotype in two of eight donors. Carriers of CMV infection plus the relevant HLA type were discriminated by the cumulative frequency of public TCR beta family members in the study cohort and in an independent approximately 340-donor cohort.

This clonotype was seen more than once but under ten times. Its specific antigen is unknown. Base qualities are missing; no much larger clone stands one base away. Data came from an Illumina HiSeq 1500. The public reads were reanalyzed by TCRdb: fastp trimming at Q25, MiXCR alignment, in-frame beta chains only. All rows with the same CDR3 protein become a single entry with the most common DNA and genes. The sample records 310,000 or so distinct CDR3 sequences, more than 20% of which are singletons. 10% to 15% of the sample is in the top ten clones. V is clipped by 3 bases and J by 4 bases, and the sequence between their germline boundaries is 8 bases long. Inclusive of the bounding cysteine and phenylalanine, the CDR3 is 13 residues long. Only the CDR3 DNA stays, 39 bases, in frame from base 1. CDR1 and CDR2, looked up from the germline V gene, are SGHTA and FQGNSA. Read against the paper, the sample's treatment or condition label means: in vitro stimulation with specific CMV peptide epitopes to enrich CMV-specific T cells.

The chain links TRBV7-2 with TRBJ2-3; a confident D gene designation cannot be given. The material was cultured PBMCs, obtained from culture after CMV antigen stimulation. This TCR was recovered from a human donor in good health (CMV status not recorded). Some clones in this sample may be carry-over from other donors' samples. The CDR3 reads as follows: CASSFLWADTQYF. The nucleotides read TGTGCCAGCAGCTTTTTGTGGGCAGATACGCAGTATTTT.